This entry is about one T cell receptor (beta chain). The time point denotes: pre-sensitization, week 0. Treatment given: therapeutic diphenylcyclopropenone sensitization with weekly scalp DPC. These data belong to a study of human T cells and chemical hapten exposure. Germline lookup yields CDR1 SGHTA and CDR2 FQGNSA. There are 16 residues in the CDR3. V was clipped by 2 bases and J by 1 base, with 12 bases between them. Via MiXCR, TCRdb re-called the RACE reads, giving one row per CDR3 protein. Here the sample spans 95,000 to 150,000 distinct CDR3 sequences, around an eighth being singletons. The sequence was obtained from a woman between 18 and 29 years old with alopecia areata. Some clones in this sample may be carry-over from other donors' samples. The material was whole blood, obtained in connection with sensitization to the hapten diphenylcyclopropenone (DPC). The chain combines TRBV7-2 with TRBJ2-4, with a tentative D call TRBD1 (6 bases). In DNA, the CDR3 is TGTGCCAGCAGCTTACAGAGTAGGGGGGCCAAAAACATTCAGTACTTC. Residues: CASSLQSRGAKNIQYF.